The source of this T cell receptor beta chain is a study of T cells in Graves' hyperthyroidism and ophthalmopathy. Whole-study findings and limits: Model predictions of ophthalmopathy came a median around 6.5 months before onset.

This clonotype was observed at least ten times. Its target is unknown. The CDR3 spans 13 residues. CDR1 and CDR2 (germline): SGHRS, YFSETQ. V lost 6 bases and J 0 bases, leaving 10 bases between the germline ends. There were TCR beta CDR3 regions amplified from RNA transcripts. The TCR CDR3 was amplified in a first-round RT-PCR using the HTBI primer set. TCRdb redid the calling of the multiplex PCR reads with MiXCR, one entry per CDR3 protein. The sample has approximately 690,000 distinct CDR3 sequences, about 14% seen once. The origin of this receptor is a woman between 50 and 59 years old with Graves' ophthalmopathy. This chain uses TRBV5-1 with TRBJ2-7, with D perhaps given as TRBD1 or TRBD2 (5 bases each). The specimen sequenced was blood. Written as DNA, the CDR3 is TGCGCCAGCAAACGGGACGGCTCCTACGAGCAGTACTTC. Translating gives CASKRDGSYEQYF.